The subject of this entry is one T cell receptor beta chain. The sample is drawn from a study of blood T cell repertoires in COVID-19. J was trimmed by 0 bases and V by 4 bases; bases with no gene match: 7. The CDR3 contains 16 residues. Germline V lookup: CDR1 SGHDN, CDR2 FVKESK. In the original analysis: Researchers report that nucleated cell counts were estimated from reference gene primer amplification. The protocol was immunoSEQ multiplex PCR, while the TCRdb copy is restricted to in-frame clones and leaves out a portion. V, J and clone size were drawn from that table, and D and trimming were deduced from the DNA. The sample lists a few hundred thousand clones, 88% occurring once. Clinical histories supplied by participants themselves formed the basis of cohort assignment.

V gene TRBV14 combines with J gene TRBJ1-1; 8 nucleotides line up with TRBD1. The specimen was PBMCs or T cells enriched from blood (not recorded which). The receptor's source is a woman aged 40 to 50 with acute COVID-19. The CDR3 spells CASSPPRQGLNTEAFF. CDR3 bases: TGTGCCAGCAGCCCCCCGCGACAGGGGCTGAACACTGAAGCTTTCTTT.